These 28 T cell receptor beta chains share one sample of origin, sequenced in a study of T cells in Graves' hyperthyroidism and ophthalmopathy. The source material, RNA transcripts, was used to amplify TCR beta CDR3 regions. During a first-round RT-PCR of the TCR CDR3, the HTBI primer set was used. TCRdb reanalysed the multiplex PCR reads using MiXCR and keeps one entry per CDR3 protein. The data contain hundreds of thousands of distinct CDR3 sequences, 13% of them singletons. Material for sequencing was blood. The receptors stem from a woman between 18 and 30 years old with Graves' hyperthyroidism.

This clonotype appeared many times. The chain recombines TRBV20-1 with TRBJ2-2; tentative D call: TRBD2 (7 bases). Germline values: CDR1 DFQATT, CDR2 SNEGSKA (reference sequence). Trimming cost V 4 bases and J 7 bases, with 13 bases left between them. CDR3 length equals 13 residues. The CDR3 reads CSAKGGGVGELFF. Here the CDR3 DNA reads TGCAGTGCTAAAGGGGGGGGGGTCGGGGAGCTGTTTTTT.

In its sample, this clonotype was seen many times. V gene TRBV5-1 combines with J gene TRBJ2-2; either TRBD1 or TRBD2 may supply D (5 bases each). The germline gives CDR1 SGHRS, CDR2 YFSETQ. Between the trimmed V and J ends, which lost 3 bases and 3 bases, there was a span of 12 bases. CDR3 length equals 15 residues. This CDR3 reads CASSSRGRDTGELFF. The CDR3 bases are TGCGCCAGCAGCTCCCGGGGCAGGGACACCGGGGAGCTGTTTTTT.

In this sample, this clonotype turned up many times. The rearrangement links TRBV2 to TRBJ2-7; D might be TRBD1 (5 bases). Germline CDR1 and CDR2: SNHLY and FYNNEI. Trimming stripped 5 bases from V and 3 bases from J, with 14 bases between. The CDR3 totals 14 residues. The CDR3 loop is CASSTQEQVYEQYF. CDR3 nucleotide sequence: TGTGCCAGCAGTACCCAGGAACAGGTCTACGAGCAGTACTTC.

This clonotype was seen repeatedly, ten times or more. V usage is TRBV7-9 and J usage is TRBJ1-2; D is unclear. The length of the CDR3 is 11 residues. V shed 3 bases and J shed 6 bases, with 5 bases lying between them. Germline CDR1 is SEHNR and CDR2 is FQNEAQ (reference sequence). CDR3 bases: TGTGCCAGCAGCTTCAGTGATGGCTACACCTTC. Translating it yields CASSFSDGYTF.

This clonotype was observed many times. The J gene is TRBJ2-3, the V gene TRBV20-1; 7 bases match TRBD2. The CDR3 has 14 residues. The junction had 11 bases not matched to a gene; V was cut back by 6 bases and J by 5 bases. The germline CDR1 and CDR2 sequences are DFQATT and SNEGSKA (reference sequence). The CDR3 sequence is CSAHWGGSGDTQYF. The CDR3 DNA reads TGCAGTGCCCACTGGGGGGGTTCTGGAGATACGCAGTATTTT.

This clonotype has a handful of counts. V and J are TRBV4-1 and TRBJ2-2, with TRBD2 identical over 10 bases. The CDR3 loop spans 19 amino acids. V shed 0 bases, J shed 0 bases, and the junction held 7 bases outside the gene matches. In germline, CDR1 is MGHRA, CDR2 YSYEKL. The CDR3 nucleotides are TGCGCCAGCAGCCAAGAAGGAGGTAGCGGGAGGCCGAACACCGGGGAGCTGTTTTTT. Translated: CASSQEGGSGRPNTGELFF.

This clonotype was seen a few times. V and J are TRBV5-1 and TRBJ2-5; D is perhaps TRBD1 or TRBD2 (5 bases each). The CDR3 is 15 residues long. Trimming took 3 bases from V and 1 from J, leaving 13 bases between them. Germline assignment: CDR1 SGHRS and CDR2 YFSETQ. CDR3 amino acids: CASSYYRGLQETQYF. CDR3 DNA: TGCGCCAGCAGCTACTACCGGGGCCTCCAAGAGACCCAGTACTTC.

The J gene is TRBJ1-3, the V gene TRBV7-9; D not certain. CDR3 length: 13 amino acids. Germline V gene data show CDR1 as SEHNR and CDR2 as FQNEAQ (reference sequence). V lost 6 bases and J 3 bases, leaving 9 bases between the germline ends. DNA of the CDR3: TGTGCCAGCAGGCTGACTGATGGAAACACCATATATTTT. This sequence encodes CASRLTDGNTIYF.

This clonotype was seen ten or more times. The chain carries TRBV29-1 and TRBJ2-1; no clear D gene. Germline assignment: CDR1 SQVTM and CDR2 ANQGSEA. The CDR3 contains 12 residues. The ends were cut back, 3 bases at V and 4 bases at J, with 7 bases in the middle. CDR3 nucleotides: TGCAGCGTTGAGCGACGTTACAATGAGCAGTTCTTC. Residues: CSVERRYNEQFF.

V usage is TRBV6-1 and J usage is TRBJ1-5; D unclear. The CDR3 length is 14 residues. V dropped 7 bases and J dropped 6 bases, with 16 bases sitting between them. Germline V gives CDR1 MNHNS, CDR2 SASEGT. For the CDR3, the DNA is TGTGCCAGCAAATCTTTGATCCAGTCTCAGCCCCAGCATTTT. Its protein product is CASKSLIQSQPQHF.

The CDR3 region has the DNA TGTGCCAGCAGCTTATGGATAGCGGGAGTAAGTGAGCAGTTCTTC. Its protein product is CASSLWIAGVSEQFF. The chain recombines TRBV11-1 with TRBJ2-1, with 9 bases identical to TRBD2. Looked up from germline, CDR1 is SGHAT and CDR2 is FQDESV (reference sequence). V lost 2 bases, J lost 9 bases, and 8 bases stayed unmatched. This CDR3 has 15 residues.

This clonotype was counted many times. V gene TRBV20-1 combines with J gene TRBJ1-2, with D tentatively TRBD1 (5 bases). Trimming took off 8 bases at V and 6 bases at J, with 16 bases between the two ends. This CDR3 is 12 amino acids long. CDR1 and CDR2 from the germline V gene are DFQATT and SNEGSKA (reference sequence). As DNA, the CDR3 is TGCAGTCTCCAGGCGGGGGTCGATGGCTACACCTTC. It translates to CSLQAGVDGYTF.

Ten or more counts support this clonotype. The chain has TRBV5-1 and TRBJ2-1; no reliable D call. The CDR3 has 11 amino acids. V was clipped by 1 base and J by 12 bases, with 8 bases between them. CDR1 and CDR2 (germline): SGHRS, YFSETQ. As DNA, the CDR3 is TGCGCCAGCAGCTTGACTGGTACGCAGTTCTTC. The encoded protein is CASSLTGTQFF.

This clonotype has ten or more counts. V is TRBV30 and J is TRBJ1-3; no clear D gene. The CDR3 extends over 11 amino acids. V was shortened by 3 bases and J by 4 bases, with 4 bases between the two germline ends. Germline CDR1 reads GTSNPN; CDR2 reads SVGIG (reference sequence). The CDR3 DNA reads as TGTGCCTGGAGCACGGGAAACACCATATATTTT. Its translation: CAWSTGNTIYF.

This clonotype was seen more than once but under ten times. The CDR3 protein is CASNHTGTSGGANNEQFF. The CDR3 coding sequence is TGTGCCAGCAACCACACCGGGACTAGCGGGGGGGCAAACAATGAGCAGTTCTTC. The chain joins TRBV3-1 to TRBJ2-1; TRBD2 aligns across 16 bases. The CDR3 runs to 18 residues. Germline trimming cut 7 bases from V and 5 bases from J; bases unmatched to any gene: 11. Germline values: CDR1 LGHDT, CDR2 YNNKEL (reference sequence).

This clonotype was counted many times. The chain combines TRBV13 with TRBJ2-7; possibly TRBD1 for D (6 bases). The CDR3 is 15 residues long. Per germline, CDR1 PRHDT and CDR2 FYEKMQ (reference sequence). V lost 1 base to trimming and J lost 4 bases, with 14 bases between them. In DNA form, the CDR3 reads TGTGCCAGCAGCTTAGAGGCCCAGGGGAGATACGAGCAGTACTTC. It specifies CASSLEAQGRYEQYF.

V is TRBV7-2 and J is TRBJ2-2; 8 bases map to TRBD2. The CDR3 length is 18 residues. Germline loops: CDR1 SGHTA, CDR2 FQGNSA. Losses at the gene ends were 7 bases for V and 7 bases for J; bases not matched to a gene: 20. CDR3 sequence reads: CASTILLLASGGGGELFF. The CDR3 bases are TGTGCCAGCACCATCTTACTCCTAGCGAGCGGGGGAGGCGGGGAGCTGTTTTTT.

This clonotype was picked up a small number of times. The genes are TRBV19 and TRBJ1-1; D unresolved. This CDR3 region has 13 residues. The V gene's germline CDR1 is LNHDA and CDR2 SQIVND (reference sequence). With 5 bases removed from V and 5 bases from J, the gap between germline ends came to 12 bases. The CDR3 region is CASSFQPGTEAFF. For the CDR3, the DNA is TGTGCCAGTAGTTTCCAGCCTGGGACTGAAGCTTTCTTT. The full variable domain, completed using reference TRBV19 and TRBJ1-1, is DGGITQSPKYLFRKEGQNVTLSCEQNLNHDAMYWYRQDPGQGLRLIYYSQIVNDFQKGDIAEGYSVSREKKESFPLTVTSAQKNPTAFYLCASSFQPGTEAFFGQGTRLTVV.

This clonotype came up many times. The rearrangement joins TRBV3-1 to TRBJ1-4; 8 bases match TRBD1. This CDR3 has 16 amino acids. The germline CDR1 and CDR2 sequences are LGHDT and YNNKEL (reference sequence). V shed 0 bases, J shed 6 bases, and the junction held 6 bases outside the gene matches. As DNA, the CDR3 is TGTGCCAGCAGCCAAGAGCGACAGGGGTTTCATGAAAAACTGTTTTTT. This sequence encodes CASSQERQGFHEKLFF. The entire variable domain, with the rest obtained from reference TRBV3-1 and TRBJ1-4, is as follows: DTAVSQTPKYLVTQMGNDKSIKCEQNLGHDTMYWYKQDSKKFLKIMFSYNNKELIINETVPNRFSPKSPDKAHLNLHINSLELGDSAVYFCASSQERQGFHEKLFFGSGTQLSVL.

This clonotype was counted many times. This chain connects TRBV12-3 or TRBV12-4 to TRBJ1-5, with 8 bases identical to TRBD1. The CDR3 extends over 15 amino acids. Trimming took 5 bases from V and 7 from J; bases not matched to a gene: 10. CDR3 loop: CASSPGQGWSQPQHF. The CDR3 coding sequence is TGTGCCAGCAGTCCCGGACAGGGTTGGAGCCAGCCCCAGCATTTT.

This chain joins TRBV5-1 and TRBJ1-6; TRBD1 is a possible D gene (6 bases). The V gene's germline CDR1 is SGHRS and CDR2 YFSETQ. The CDR3 contains 16 residues. Between the trimmed V and J ends, which lost 1 base and 7 bases, there was a span of 15 bases. CDR3 nucleotide sequence: TGCGCCAGCAGCTTGACTTCAGGGGCCTTGAATTCACCCCTCCACTTT. Its translation: CASSLTSGALNSPLHF.

This clonotype has a count of ten or more. The V and J genes are TRBV7-8 and TRBJ2-7; 7 nucleotides agree with TRBD1. This CDR3 is 14 amino acids long. Germline V gives CDR1 SGHVS, CDR2 FQNEAQ. The J segment lost 2 bases and the V segment lost 4 bases, leaving 5 bases of the junction unmatched. The CDR3 sequence: CASSSGTVTYEQYF. The CDR3 DNA reads as TGTGCCAGCAGCTCCGGGACAGTTACCTACGAGCAGTACTTC. Full variable domain (remainder filled in from reference TRBV7-8 and TRBJ2-7): GAGVSQSPRYKVAKRGQDVALRCDPISGHVSLFWYQQALGQGPEFLTYFQNEAQLDKSGLPSDRFFAERPEGSVSTLKIQRTQQEDSAVYLCASSSGTVTYEQYFGPGTRLTVT.

This clonotype was observed many times. The V and J genes are TRBV5-1 and TRBJ1-2, with a weak D call TRBD1 (5 bases). Per germline, CDR1 SGHRS and CDR2 YFSETQ. V was pared by 0 bases and J by 6 bases, with 12 bases between. The CDR3 contains 14 residues. CDR3 nucleotide sequence: TGCGCCAGCAGCTTGGCCGGGGGAGGAGATGGCTACACCTTC. Its translation: CASSLAGGGDGYTF. The variable domain in full, with the rest retrieved from reference TRBV5-1 and TRBJ1-2, is KAGVTQTPRYLIKTRGQQVTLSCSPISGHRSVSWYQQTPGQGLQFLFEYFSETQRNKGNFPGRFSGRQFSNSRSEMNVSTLELGDSALYLCASSLAGGGDGYTFGSGTRLTVV.

This sequence joins TRBV9 and TRBJ1-1; D ambiguous. Germline V gene sequence: CDR1 SGDLS, CDR2 YYNGEE. Trimming stripped 4 bases from V and 0 bases from J, with 13 bases between. The CDR3 length is 15 residues. CDR3 bases: TGTGCCAGCAGCAACAGTGGGGTTATGAACACTGAAGCTTTCTTT. Residues: CASSNSGVMNTEAFF.

This clonotype was picked up many times. V usage is TRBV28 and J usage is TRBJ1-3; no clear D gene. The germline V gene has CDR1 MDHEN and CDR2 SYDVKM. This CDR3 comprises 14 residues. V was shortened by 2 bases and J by 8 bases, with 13 bases between the two germline ends. This CDR3 reads CASSLGVPRDTIYF. As DNA, the CDR3 is TGTGCCAGCAGTTTAGGCGTACCCCGGGACACCATATATTTT.

This clonotype was recorded many times. The J gene is TRBJ2-7, the V gene TRBV28; 9 nucleotides line up with TRBD2. J gave up 7 bases and V 2 bases, and 9 bases lay outside the gene matches. CDR1 is MDHEN, CDR2 SYDVKM, per germline. There are 15 residues in the CDR3. CDR3 DNA sequence: TGTGCCAGCAGTTTAATTATAGCGGGAGTAAAAGAGCAGTACTTC. It yields the protein CASSLIIAGVKEQYF.

This clonotype was counted ten times or more. In nucleotides, the CDR3 is TGTGCCAGCAGTCCTTCGAGCCGGGACACTTCATACTATGGCTACACCTTC. This gives the protein CASSPSSRDTSYYGYTF. This chain connects TRBV6-1 to TRBJ1-2; TRBD1 is a possible D gene (6 bases). The CDR3 extends over 17 amino acids. Trimming removed 5 bases from V and 3 bases from J, with 22 bases in between. The germline CDR1 and CDR2 sequences are MNHNS and SASEGT.

This clonotype was found many times. DNA for the CDR3: TGTGCCAGCACCCCCAATGTAGGAGGGGACTATGGCTACACCTTC. Amino acids: CASTPNVGGDYGYTF. The chain carries TRBV27 and TRBJ1-2; a possible D gene is TRBD1 (5 bases). Germline CDR1 and CDR2: MNHEY and SMNVEV (reference sequence). The CDR3 consists of 15 residues. Deletions cut 7 bases from V and 3 bases from J, with 18 bases between.